This is a list of T cell receptor beta chains from one sample in a study of CD8 T cells in Susac syndrome. Via MiXCR, TCRdb re-called the immunoSEQ multiplex PCR reads, giving one row per CDR3 protein. The table records over 300,000 distinct CDR3 sequences, 90% to 95% of them present only once. The sample comprised CD4+ T cells from PBMCs. The receptors derive from a human donor with multiple sclerosis. Each CDR3 is given with its conserved first and last residue. The order of the fields is J gene, V gene, CDR3 length, clone size, D gene, CDR3 protein, CDR3 DNA. The D gene is left open where the match is weak. Clone size is stated in some rows and not others, as once, few, many or a class when expanded.

>TRBJ1-1|TRBV5-1|13|-|-
CASSTLTNTEAFF
TGCGCCAGCAGTACGCTTACGAACACTGAAGCTTTCTTT
>TRBJ2-7|TRBV7-8|11|-|-
CAGTVTYEQYF
TGCGCCGGGACGGTGACCTACGAGCAGTACTTC
>TRBJ2-2|TRBV6-6|15|-|TRBD1
CASTRGTANTGELFF
TGTGCCAGCACGCGAGGGACAGCTAATACTGGGGAGCTGTTTTTT
>TRBJ2-7|TRBV7-2|15|-|TRBD2
CASSHRLAGPYEQYF
TGTGCCAGCAGCCACCGACTAGCGGGACCCTACGAGCAGTACTTC
>TRBJ2-1|TRBV2|14|-|TRBD1
CASSESTGPSEQFF
TGTGCCAGCAGTGAGTCGACAGGGCCTAGTGAGCAGTTCTTC
>TRBJ1-2|TRBV5-4|13|-|-
CASGQGGGYGYTF
TGTGCCAGCGGCCAGGGCGGGGGCTATGGCTACACCTTC
>TRBJ1-3|TRBV7-9|16|-|-
CASSEPPGTTGNTIYF
TGTGCCAGCAGCGAACCACCGGGGACCACTGGAAACACCATATATTTT
>TRBJ2-7|TRBV19|15|-|-
CASSIIGESGNEQYF
TGTGCCAGTAGTATAATCGGCGAAAGTGGGAACGAGCAGTACTTC
>TRBJ2-2|TRBV19|15|-|-
CASSILEVSTGELFF
TGTGCCAGTAGTATACTTGAGGTTTCCACCGGGGAGCTGTTTTTT
>TRBJ2-5|TRBV20-1|12|once|-
CSARGGQETQYF
TGCAGTGCTAGGGGGGGACAAGAGACCCAGTACTTC
>TRBJ1-2|TRBV28|14|once|TRBD1
CATSNGQGWNGYTF
TGTGCCACATCCAACGGACAGGGGTGGAATGGCTACACCTTC
>TRBJ2-7|TRBV2|13|-|-
CATGFRLTYEQYF
TGTGCGACTGGATTTCGTCTTACCTACGAGCAGTACTTC
>TRBJ2-4|TRBV10-1|15|once|-
CARDLDIKAKNIQYF
TGCGCCAGGGACTTAGACATAAAAGCCAAAAACATTCAGTACTTC
>TRBJ2-7|TRBV9|15|-|TRBD1
CASSVGRDRAYEQYF
TGTGCCAGCAGCGTCGGCCGGGACAGGGCCTACGAGCAGTACTTC
>TRBJ2-2|TRBV19|13|-|-
CASSIVGNGELFF
TGTGCCAGTAGTATAGTCGGCAACGGGGAGCTGTTTTTT
>TRBJ2-5|TRBV2|15|once|-
CASSGIGGRAETQYF
TGTGCCAGCAGTGGGATAGGCGGCCGTGCAGAGACCCAGTACTTC
>TRBJ2-1|TRBV20-1|15|-|-
CSARSGGGSYNEQFF
TGCAGTGCTAGATCCGGGGGTGGCTCCTACAATGAGCAGTTCTTC
>TRBJ2-2|TRBV7-6|16|-|TRBD2
CASSFNYRGGTGELFF
TGTGCCAGCAGCTTTAATTATCGGGGGGGAACCGGGGAGCTGTTTTTT
>TRBJ2-3|TRBV7-9|17|-|TRBD1
CASSLVTTGVTRGTQYF
TGTGCCAGCAGCTTAGTGACGACAGGGGTTACTCGCGGAACGCAGTATTTT
>TRBJ1-5|TRBV2|14|-|-
CASGGGGAPQPQHF
TGTGCCAGCGGGGGTGGGGGGGCCCCTCAGCCCCAGCATTTT
>TRBJ2-5|TRBV3-1|14|once|-
CASSHAYTGETQYF
TGTGCCAGCAGCCACGCCTATACGGGAGAGACCCAGTACTTC
>TRBJ2-2|TRBV12-3/TRBV12-4|13|-|-
CASRPDFTGELFF
TGTGCCAGCAGACCCGACTTTACCGGGGAGCTGTTTTTT
>TRBJ1-6|TRBV6-6|14|-|TRBD1
CASRPGTANSPLHF
TGTGCCAGCAGGCCCGGGACAGCGAATTCACCCCTCCACTTT
>TRBJ2-1|TRBV3-1|11|once|-
CASSQTGTQFF
TGTGCCAGCAGTCAGACTGGAACGCAGTTCTTC
>TRBJ1-1|TRBV18|14|few|-
CASSPQQGNTEAFF
TGTGCCAGCTCACCTCAACAGGGGAACACTGAAGCTTTCTTT
>TRBJ1-2|TRBV30|14|-|-
CASRPGLGLWGYTF
TGTGCCTCCCGCCCCGGGTTGGGATTATGGGGCTACACCTTC
>TRBJ2-1|TRBV20-1|13|-|-
CSARPEYYNEQFF
TGCAGTGCTAGACCCGAATATTACAATGAGCAGTTCTTC
>TRBJ2-1|TRBV6-2/TRBV6-3|15|-|-
CASSYQLSSYNEQFF
TGTGCCAGCAGTTACCAGCTCTCCTCCTACAATGAGCAGTTCTTC
>TRBJ2-1|TRBV20-1|15|-|-
CSAAHSVYSYNEQFF
TGCAGTGCTGCACATAGCGTGTACTCCTACAATGAGCAGTTCTTC
>TRBJ2-7|TRBV7-8|15|-|TRBD1
CASSLGDSNSYEQYF
TGTGCCAGCAGCTTGGGGGACAGCAACTCCTACGAGCAGTACTTC
>TRBJ2-2|TRBV11-1|18|-|-
CASSLGIRGPINTGELFF
TGTGCCAGCAGCTTAGGTATCCGCGGGCCGATAAACACCGGGGAGCTGTTTTTT
>TRBJ1-3|TRBV2|15|-|-
CASSKNTAPGNTIYF
TGTGCCAGCAGTAAGAACACGGCTCCTGGAAACACCATATATTTT
>TRBJ2-7|TRBV2|13|-|-
CASNEGPSYEQYF
TGTGCCAGCAATGAGGGGCCATCCTACGAGCAGTACTTC